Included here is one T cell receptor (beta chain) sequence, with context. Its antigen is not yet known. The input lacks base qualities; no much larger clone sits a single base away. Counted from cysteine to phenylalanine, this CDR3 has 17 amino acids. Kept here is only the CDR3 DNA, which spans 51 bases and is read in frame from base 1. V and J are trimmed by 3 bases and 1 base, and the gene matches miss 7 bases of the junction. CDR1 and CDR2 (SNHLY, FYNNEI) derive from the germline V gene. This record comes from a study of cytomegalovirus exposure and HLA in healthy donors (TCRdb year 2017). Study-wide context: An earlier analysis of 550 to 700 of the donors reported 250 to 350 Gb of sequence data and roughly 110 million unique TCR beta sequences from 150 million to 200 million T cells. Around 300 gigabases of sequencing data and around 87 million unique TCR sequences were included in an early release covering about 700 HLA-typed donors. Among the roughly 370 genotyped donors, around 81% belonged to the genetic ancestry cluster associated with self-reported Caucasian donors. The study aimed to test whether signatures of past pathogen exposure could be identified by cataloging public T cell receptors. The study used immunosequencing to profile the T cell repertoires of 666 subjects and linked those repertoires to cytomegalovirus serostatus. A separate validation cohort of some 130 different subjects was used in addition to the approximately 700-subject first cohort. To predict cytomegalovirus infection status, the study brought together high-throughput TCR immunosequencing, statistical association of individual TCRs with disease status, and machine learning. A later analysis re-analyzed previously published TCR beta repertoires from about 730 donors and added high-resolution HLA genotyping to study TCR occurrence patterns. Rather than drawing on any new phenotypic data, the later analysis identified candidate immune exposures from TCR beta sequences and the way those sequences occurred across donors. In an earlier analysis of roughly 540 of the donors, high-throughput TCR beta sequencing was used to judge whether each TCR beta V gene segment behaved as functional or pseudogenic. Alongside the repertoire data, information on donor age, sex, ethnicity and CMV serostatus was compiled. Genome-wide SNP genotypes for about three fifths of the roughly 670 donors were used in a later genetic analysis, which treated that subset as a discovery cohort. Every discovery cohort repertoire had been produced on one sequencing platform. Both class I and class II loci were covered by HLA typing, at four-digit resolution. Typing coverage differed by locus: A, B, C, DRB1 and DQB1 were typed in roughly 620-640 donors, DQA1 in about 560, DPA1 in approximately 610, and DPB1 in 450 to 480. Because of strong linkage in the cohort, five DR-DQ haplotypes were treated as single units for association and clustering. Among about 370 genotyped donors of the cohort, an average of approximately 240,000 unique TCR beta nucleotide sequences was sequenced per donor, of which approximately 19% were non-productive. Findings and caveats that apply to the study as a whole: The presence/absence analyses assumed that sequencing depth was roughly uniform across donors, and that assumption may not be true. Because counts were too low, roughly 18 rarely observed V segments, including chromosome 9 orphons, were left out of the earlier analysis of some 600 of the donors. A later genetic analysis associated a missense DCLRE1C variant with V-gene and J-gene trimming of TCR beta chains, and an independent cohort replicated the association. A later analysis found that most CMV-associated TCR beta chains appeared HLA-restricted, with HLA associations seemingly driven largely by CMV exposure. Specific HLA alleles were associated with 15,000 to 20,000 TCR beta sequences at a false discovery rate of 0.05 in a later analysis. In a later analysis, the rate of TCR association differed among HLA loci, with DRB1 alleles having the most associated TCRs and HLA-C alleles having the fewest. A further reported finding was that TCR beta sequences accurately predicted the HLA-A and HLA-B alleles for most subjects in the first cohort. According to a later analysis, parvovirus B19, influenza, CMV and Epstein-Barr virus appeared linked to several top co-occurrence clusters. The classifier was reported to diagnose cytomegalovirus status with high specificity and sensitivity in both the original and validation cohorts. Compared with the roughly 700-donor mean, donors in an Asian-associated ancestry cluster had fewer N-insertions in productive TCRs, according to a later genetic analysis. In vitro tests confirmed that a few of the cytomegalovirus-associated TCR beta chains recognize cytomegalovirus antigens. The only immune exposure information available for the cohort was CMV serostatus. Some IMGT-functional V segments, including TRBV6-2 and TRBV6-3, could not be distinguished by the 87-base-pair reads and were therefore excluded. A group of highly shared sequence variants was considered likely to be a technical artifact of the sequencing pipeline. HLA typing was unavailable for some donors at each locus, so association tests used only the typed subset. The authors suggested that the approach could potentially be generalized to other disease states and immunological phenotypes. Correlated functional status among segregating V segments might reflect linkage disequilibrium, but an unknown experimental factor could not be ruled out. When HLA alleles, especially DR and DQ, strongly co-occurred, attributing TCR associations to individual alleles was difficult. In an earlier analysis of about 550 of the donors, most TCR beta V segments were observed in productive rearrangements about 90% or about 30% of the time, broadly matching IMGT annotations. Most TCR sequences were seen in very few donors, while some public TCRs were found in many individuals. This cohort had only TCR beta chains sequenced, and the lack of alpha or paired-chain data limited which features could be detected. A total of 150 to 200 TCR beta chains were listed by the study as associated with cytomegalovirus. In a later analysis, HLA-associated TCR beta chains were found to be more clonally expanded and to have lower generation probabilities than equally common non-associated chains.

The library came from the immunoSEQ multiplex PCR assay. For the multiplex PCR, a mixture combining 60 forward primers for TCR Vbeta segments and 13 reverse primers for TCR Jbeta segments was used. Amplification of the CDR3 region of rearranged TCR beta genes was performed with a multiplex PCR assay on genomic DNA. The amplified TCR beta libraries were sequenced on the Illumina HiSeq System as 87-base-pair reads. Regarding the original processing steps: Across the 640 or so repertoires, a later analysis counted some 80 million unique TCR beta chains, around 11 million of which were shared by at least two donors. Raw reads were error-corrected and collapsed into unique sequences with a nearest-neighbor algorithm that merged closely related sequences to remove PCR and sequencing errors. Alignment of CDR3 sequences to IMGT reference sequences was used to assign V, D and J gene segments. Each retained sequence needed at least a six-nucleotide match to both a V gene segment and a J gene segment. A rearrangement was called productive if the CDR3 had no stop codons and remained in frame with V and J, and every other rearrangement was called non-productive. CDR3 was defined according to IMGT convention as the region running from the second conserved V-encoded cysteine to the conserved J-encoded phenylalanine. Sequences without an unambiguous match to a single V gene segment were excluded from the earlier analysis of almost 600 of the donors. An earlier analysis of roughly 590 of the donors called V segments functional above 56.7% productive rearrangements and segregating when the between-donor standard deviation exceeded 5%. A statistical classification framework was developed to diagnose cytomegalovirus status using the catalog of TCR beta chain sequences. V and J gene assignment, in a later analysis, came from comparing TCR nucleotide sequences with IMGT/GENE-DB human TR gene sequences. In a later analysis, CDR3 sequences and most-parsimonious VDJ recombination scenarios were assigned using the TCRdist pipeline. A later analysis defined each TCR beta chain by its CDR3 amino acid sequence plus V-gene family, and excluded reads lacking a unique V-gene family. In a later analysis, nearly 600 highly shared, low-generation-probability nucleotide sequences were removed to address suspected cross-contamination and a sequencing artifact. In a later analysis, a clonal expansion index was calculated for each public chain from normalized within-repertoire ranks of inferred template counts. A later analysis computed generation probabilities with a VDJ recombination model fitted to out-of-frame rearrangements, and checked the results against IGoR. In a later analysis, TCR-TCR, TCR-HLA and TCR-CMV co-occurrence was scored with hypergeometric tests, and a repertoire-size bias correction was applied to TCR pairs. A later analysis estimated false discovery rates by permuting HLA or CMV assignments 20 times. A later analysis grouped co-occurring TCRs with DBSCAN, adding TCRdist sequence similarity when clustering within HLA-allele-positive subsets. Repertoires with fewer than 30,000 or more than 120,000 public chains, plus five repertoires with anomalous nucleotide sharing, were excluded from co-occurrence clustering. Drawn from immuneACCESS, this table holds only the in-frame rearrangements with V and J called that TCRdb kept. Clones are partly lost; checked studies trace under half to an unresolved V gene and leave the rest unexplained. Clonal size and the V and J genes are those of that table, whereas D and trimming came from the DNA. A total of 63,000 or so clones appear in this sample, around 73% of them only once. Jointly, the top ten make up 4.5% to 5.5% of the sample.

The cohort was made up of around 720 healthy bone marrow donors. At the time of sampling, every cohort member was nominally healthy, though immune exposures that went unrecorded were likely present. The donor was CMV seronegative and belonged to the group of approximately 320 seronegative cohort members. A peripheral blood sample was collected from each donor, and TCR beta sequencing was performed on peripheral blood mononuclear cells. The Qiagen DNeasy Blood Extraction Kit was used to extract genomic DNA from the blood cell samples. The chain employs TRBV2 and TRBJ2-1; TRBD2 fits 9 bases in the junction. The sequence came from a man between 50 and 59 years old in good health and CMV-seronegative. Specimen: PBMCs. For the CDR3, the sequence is CASSDEGAGGSYNEQFF. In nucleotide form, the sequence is TGTGCCAGCAGTGATGAGGGAGCGGGGGGTTCCTACAATGAGCAGTTCTTC. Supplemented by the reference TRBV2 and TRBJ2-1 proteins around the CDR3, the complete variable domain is EPEVTQTPSHQVTQMGQEVILRCVPISNHLYFYWYRQILGQKVEFLVSFYNNEISEKSEIFDDQFSVERPDGSNFTLKIRSTKLEDSAMYFCASSDEGAGGSYNEQFFGPGTRLTVL.